The 20 T cell receptor beta chains below were found in one sample sequenced in a study of T-cell memory formation after mild COVID-19. A single record per CDR3 protein comes from TCRdb applying MiXCR to the 5' RACE reads. The data show about 470,000 distinct CDR3 sequences, 25% seen once. Sequencing input: PBMCs or a T cell subset sorted from them (not recorded which). These receptors came from an adult woman who had mild COVID-19 (a few samples of this study predate the infection). Cell type and time point are not known.

The chain couples TRBV20-1 to TRBJ1-1; a possible D gene is TRBD1 (6 bases). The CDR3 covers 15 residues. In germline, CDR1 is DFQATT, CDR2 SNEGSKA (reference sequence). Deletions cut 1 base from V and 3 bases from J, with 15 bases between. The CDR3 nucleotides read TGCAGTGCTAGAGTTAACAGGGAGTGGCACACTGAAGCTTTCTTT. Its translation: CSARVNREWHTEAFF.

There are a few counts of this clonotype. The V call is TRBV4-1, the J call TRBJ2-2; the D gene could be TRBD1 or TRBD2 (5 bases each). Germline V gene data show CDR1 as MGHRA and CDR2 as YSYEKL. Trimming shortened V by 4 bases and J by 6 bases, and 12 bases separated the two germline ends. The CDR3 is made up of 14 amino acids. The CDR3 protein is CASSPGPGSGELFF. The CDR3 region has the DNA TGCGCCAGCAGCCCGGGACCAGGCTCCGGGGAGCTGTTTTTT.

The J gene is TRBJ1-6, the V gene TRBV2; maybe TRBD1 (5 bases). V was clipped by 4 bases and J by 13 bases, with 14 bases between them. Germline CDR1 is SNHLY and CDR2 is FYNNEI. CDR3 size: 13 residues. Here the CDR3 DNA reads TGTGCCAGCAGTGCTCCGGGGCGAGGGCCCCTCCACTTT. It translates to CASSAPGRGPLHF.

The chain joins TRBV14 to TRBJ1-3; D gene unclear. The CDR3 spans 12 residues. Germline loops: CDR1 SGHDN, CDR2 FVKESK. V was shortened by 1 base and J by 8 bases, with 6 bases between the two germline ends. CDR3: CASSQVDYTIYF. CDR3 bases: TGTGCCAGCAGCCAAGTTGACTACACCATATATTTT.

This clonotype was seen many times. CDR3 protein: CSASGGPVWEEQFF. CDR3 in DNA: TGCAGTGCTAGCGGGGGGCCGGTTTGGGAGGAGCAGTTCTTC. The chain links TRBV20-1 to TRBJ2-1; tentative D call: TRBD2 (7 bases). This CDR3 comprises 14 residues. The V and J ends lost 3 bases and 10 bases respectively, with 19 bases between them. Germline V CDR1 and CDR2: DFQATT, SNEGSKA (reference sequence).

The J gene is TRBJ1-2, the V gene TRBV4-1, with D perhaps matching TRBD1 (5 bases). The germline V gene has CDR1 MGHRA and CDR2 YSYEKL. This CDR3 has 16 amino acids. V was shortened by 4 bases and J by 4 bases, with 19 bases between the two germline ends. CDR3 protein: CASSPDPPGHLYGYTF. CDR3 nucleotide sequence: TGCGCCAGCAGCCCCGACCCCCCGGGGCACCTCTATGGCTACACCTTC.

The CDR3 DNA reads TGTGCCAGCAGTTTAGGGGTAGGCGGTATTGGAAACACCATATATTTT. As protein: CASSLGVGGIGNTIYF. The rearrangement uses TRBV12-3 or TRBV12-4 and TRBJ1-3; D not resolved. With 1 base removed from V and 3 bases from J, the gap between germline ends came to 13 bases. The CDR3 is made up of 16 amino acids.

This clonotype was found a few times. CDR3 in DNA: TGCGCCAGCAGCTTTGGGACTAGCGGCGATTGGGAGCAGTTCTTC. This encodes CASSFGTSGDWEQFF. The J gene is TRBJ2-1, the V gene TRBV5-1; 11 bases line up with TRBD2. V lost 2 bases and J lost 10; bases outside the gene matches: 8. From germline, CDR1 is SGHRS and CDR2 YFSETQ. This CDR3 has 15 residues.

This clonotype was observed at least ten times. The rearrangement uses TRBV10-3 and TRBJ2-7, with unresolved D. CDR3 size: 11 residues. V lost 8 bases, J lost 0 bases, and 5 bases lay in between. Germline CDR1 reads ENHRY; CDR2 reads SYGVKD. This CDR3 is CAIGNSYEQYF. In DNA form, the CDR3 reads TGTGCCATCGGGAACTCCTACGAGCAGTACTTC.

The chain is built from TRBV30 and TRBJ2-5, with 8 bases that match TRBD2. J gave up 3 bases and V 2 bases, and 5 bases lay outside the gene matches. Per germline, CDR1 GTSNPN and CDR2 SVGIG (reference sequence). The CDR3 is 14 residues long. For the CDR3, the DNA is TGTGCCTGGAGTTCCGGGACTAGAGAAGAGACCCAGTACTTC. Protein: CAWSSGTREETQYF.

This clonotype occurred a few times. The chain is built from TRBV5-4 and TRBJ2-3; D unclear. V was cut by 2 bases and J by 0 bases, with 10 bases left in between. The V gene's germline CDR1 is SGHNT and CDR2 YYREEE (reference sequence). CDR3 length: 15 amino acids. The CDR3 protein is CASSFKTRSTDTQYF. CDR3 nucleotide sequence: TGTGCCAGCAGCTTTAAAACCCGTAGCACAGATACGCAGTATTTT.

This chain connects TRBV14 to TRBJ1-4; 7 bases agree with TRBD1. With V trimmed by 6 bases and J by 3 bases, 7 bases remained unmatched. This CDR3 spans 15 amino acids. Germline V gene sequence: CDR1 SGHDN, CDR2 FVKESK. CDR3 sequence (DNA): TGTGCCAGCAGTTGGTTCGGGACAGCTAATGAAAAACTGTTTTTT. Protein product: CASSWFGTANEKLFF.

V and J are TRBV28 and TRBJ1-6, with D possibly matching TRBD1 (6 bases). Germline CDR1 MDHEN, CDR2 SYDVKM. The CDR3 sequence is 16 residues long. V was pared by 1 base and J by 9 bases, with 16 bases between. CDR3: CASSLYRVLTTSPLHF. The CDR3 bases are TGTGCCAGCAGTTTATACAGGGTCTTAACGACTTCACCCCTCCACTTT.

The chain links TRBV5-6 to TRBJ1-1, with D possibly being TRBD1 (5 bases). The CDR3 extends over 13 amino acids. Trimming cost V 5 bases and J 1 base, with 9 bases left between them. CDR1 is SGHDT, CDR2 YYEEEE, per germline. The CDR3, as DNA: TGTGCCAGCAGGGGGGGGGAGAACACTGAAGCTTTCTTT. Its protein product is CASRGGENTEAFF.

This clonotype was seen a handful of times. V gene TRBV12-3 or TRBV12-4 combines with J gene TRBJ2-7; D may be TRBD2 (5 bases). V was pared by 3 bases and J by 4 bases, with 16 bases between. CDR3 length equals 15 residues. CDR3 in amino acids: CASSFGPPDFYEQYF. Written as DNA, the CDR3 is TGTGCCAGCAGTTTTGGGCCCCCGGACTTTTACGAGCAGTACTTC.

This clonotype came up a few times. J is TRBJ2-4 and V is TRBV12-3 or TRBV12-4; D ambiguous. V was clipped by 1 base and J by 11 bases, with 18 bases between them. The CDR3 has 15 amino acids. As DNA, the CDR3 is TGTGCCAGCAGTTTAGGATGGGATAATTGGAACGTTCAGTACTTC. As protein: CASSLGWDNWNVQYF.

This clonotype turned up a few times. V gene TRBV15 combines with J gene TRBJ2-2; 7 nucleotides agree with TRBD2. The J segment lost 5 bases and the V segment lost 8 bases, leaving 5 bases of the junction unmatched. The CDR3 spans 13 residues. The V gene's germline CDR1 is LNHNV and CDR2 YYDKDF (reference sequence). CDR3 in amino acids: CATGAGVTGELFF. The CDR3 DNA follows: TGTGCCACCGGGGCGGGAGTGACCGGGGAGCTGTTTTTT.

This clonotype turned up a few times. The genes are TRBV7-2 and TRBJ2-3; TRBD2 matches at 12 bases. Germline values: CDR1 SGHTA, CDR2 FQGNSA. The CDR3 contains 17 residues. Germline trimming cut 7 bases from V and 5 bases from J; bases unmatched to any gene: 13. For the CDR3, the DNA is TGTGCCAGCACCAGATCCAAGACTAGCGGGGGCGGAGATACGCAGTATTTT. Residues: CASTRSKTSGGGDTQYF.

V is TRBV20-1 and J is TRBJ2-3; 8 bases fit TRBD2. The CDR3 is 14 amino acids. The germline CDR1 and CDR2 sequences are DFQATT and SNEGSKA (reference sequence). The trim removed 4 bases at V and 3 bases at J, leaving 6 bases unmatched. CDR3 coding DNA: TGCAGTGCTAAGCTAGCGGGTCCTACAGATACGCAGTATTTT. Translated, it gives CSAKLAGPTDTQYF.

The chain's CDR3 is CSGWAIGEQFF. The CDR3 DNA is TGCAGTGGGTGGGCGATTGGTGAGCAGTTCTTC. The rearrangement links TRBV20-1 to TRBJ2-1, with unresolved D. CDR3 size: 11 residues. Trimming cost V 7 bases and J 9 bases, with 13 bases left between them. Germline loops: CDR1 DFQATT, CDR2 SNEGSKA (reference sequence).